A single sample is the source of the 32 T cell receptor beta chains below, sequenced in a study of early T cells in non-severe SARS-CoV-2 infection. Via MiXCR, TCRdb re-called the 5' RACE reads, giving one row per CDR3 protein. The profile shows around 35,000 distinct CDR3 sequences, 5% to 6.5% of them singletons. The source material was whole blood. The receptors stem from an adult who was a healthcare worker with PCR-confirmed SARS-CoV-2 infection or an uninfected control (not recorded which).

In this sample, this clonotype turned up many times. The V and J genes are TRBV12-5 and TRBJ1-5; D is perhaps TRBD1 (5 bases). The CDR3 has 19 residues. Trimming removed 0 bases at V and 3 bases at J, with 21 bases between. Germline CDR1 and CDR2: LGHNT and FRNRAP. The CDR3, as DNA: TGTGCTAGTGGTTTGGTGGGGTCGACAGAAACCACAACCAATCAGCCCCAGCATTTT. This gives the protein CASGLVGSTETTTNQPQHF.

The chain joins TRBV11-3 to TRBJ2-1; 8 bases map to TRBD1. V was clipped by 5 bases and J by 7 bases; unmatched bases: 10. The CDR3 length is 15 residues. The germline V gene has CDR1 SGHNT and CDR2 YENEEA. CDR3 in amino acids: CASSHTGQGTNEQFF. The CDR3 DNA sequence: TGTGCCAGCAGCCACACCGGACAGGGAACGAATGAGCAGTTCTTC.

The table lists this clonotype with many counts. The chain combines TRBV7-9 with TRBJ1-1; TRBD1 aligns across 10 bases. CDR1 and CDR2 from the germline V gene are SEHNR and FQNEAQ (reference sequence). This CDR3 spans 13 amino acids. J gave up 13 bases and V 3 bases, and 8 bases lay outside the gene matches. The CDR3 loop is CASSFAGTGVVFF. The CDR3 nucleotides are TGTGCCAGCAGCTTCGCCGGGACAGGGGTGGTTTTCTTT.

There are many counts of this clonotype. The chain has TRBV6-1 and TRBJ1-1; D gene unclear. Trimming took off 3 bases at V and 4 bases at J, with 12 bases between the two ends. Germline V gives CDR1 MNHNS, CDR2 SASEGT. The CDR3 has 14 amino acids. The CDR3 nucleotides read TGTGCCAGCAGTGACGGGTCCTGGGGCACTGAAGCTTTCTTT. The encoded protein is CASSDGSWGTEAFF.

This clonotype appeared a few times. The rearrangement uses TRBV19 and TRBJ2-5; 7 bases fit TRBD2. V trimming: 6 bases; J trimming: 2 bases; junction bases outside the gene matches: 6. This CDR3 has 14 amino acids. CDR1 and CDR2 from the germline V gene are LNHDA and SQIVND (reference sequence). The CDR3 DNA sequence: TGTGCCAGTAGACAGCGGGGAGTACAAGAGACCCAGTACTTC. This encodes CASRQRGVQETQYF.

V gene TRBV18 combines with J gene TRBJ2-3; D unresolved. The CDR3 is made up of 14 amino acids. V was clipped by 3 bases and J by 3 bases, with 10 bases between them. Germline CDR1 is KGHSH and CDR2 is LQKENI. The CDR3 is CASSPSTATDTQYF. The CDR3 DNA is TGTGCCAGCTCACCCTCGACGGCTACAGATACGCAGTATTTT.

This clonotype was counted many times. The V and J genes are TRBV2 and TRBJ2-1; 8 positions match TRBD1. The V segment lost 5 bases and the J segment 3 bases; nucleotides outside the gene matches: 6. From germline, CDR1 is SNHLY and CDR2 FYNNEI. The CDR3 has 15 amino acids. The CDR3 DNA reads TGTGCCAGCAGTCGCAGACAGGGGCGCTACAATGAGCAGTTCTTC. Amino acids: CASSRRQGRYNEQFF.

In this sample, this clonotype turned up many times. V usage is TRBV11-2 and J usage is TRBJ1-1; D remains unclear. This CDR3 spans 13 amino acids. Trimming cost V 3 bases and J 4 bases, with 9 bases left between them. Germline V gene data show CDR1 as SGHAT and CDR2 as FQNNGV. The CDR3 DNA follows: TGTGCCAGCAGCTTTTCAGGAGTCACTGAAGCTTTCTTT. Its translation: CASSFSGVTEAFF.

J is TRBJ2-3 and V is TRBV19; 7 nucleotides match TRBD2. This CDR3 spans 17 amino acids. The V gene's germline CDR1 is LNHDA and CDR2 SQIVND (reference sequence). V lost 3 bases to trimming and J lost 4 bases; unmatched junction nucleotides: 13. In nucleotides, the CDR3 is TGTGCCAGTAGTATCGGAACTATGGAAGCGGGATCAGATACGCAGTATTTT. It yields the protein CASSIGTMEAGSDTQYF.

The table lists this clonotype with many counts. The chain has TRBV7-9 and TRBJ2-7, with D maybe TRBD1 (5 bases). The CDR3 extends over 17 amino acids. The V end lost 1 base, the J end lost 2 bases, and 18 bases lay between the germline ends. CDR1 is SEHNR and CDR2 is FQNEAQ in the germline V gene (reference sequence). The CDR3 spells CASSLVLDSRQPYEQYF. The CDR3 DNA reads as TGTGCCAGCAGCTTAGTCCTCGACAGTAGGCAGCCCTACGAGCAGTACTTC.

This clonotype occurred many times. This chain joins TRBV5-6 and TRBJ2-1; TRBD2 aligns across 12 bases. CDR1 is SGHDT, CDR2 YYEEEE, per germline. Unmatched junction bases numbered 7, after V lost 0 bases and J lost 6 bases. This CDR3 has 17 residues. The CDR3 DNA is TGTGCCAGCAGCTTGGACGCTACGGGACTAGCGGGCAATGAGCAGTTCTTC. Translating gives CASSLDATGLAGNEQFF.

This clonotype has a count of ten or more. V is TRBV28 and J is TRBJ2-7; D is unclear. Germline V lookup: CDR1 MDHEN, CDR2 SYDVKM. The CDR3 is 12 amino acids. V was shortened by 7 bases and J by 3 bases, with 10 bases between the two germline ends. The CDR3 DNA sequence: TGTGCCAGCACCGATAATAGCTACGAGCAGTACTTC. Translation gives CASTDNSYEQYF.

This clonotype came up many times. The chain has TRBV18 and TRBJ2-7, with D maybe TRBD2 (6 bases). V lost 2 bases, J lost 7 bases, and 9 bases lay in between. The germline V gene has CDR1 KGHSH and CDR2 LQKENI. The CDR3 runs to 12 residues. The DNA of the CDR3 is TGTGCCAGCTCACCAGGCGGAGGGGAGCAGTACTTC. It encodes CASSPGGGEQYF.

This clonotype was counted a few times. CDR3 region: CASSSTGENTEAFF. CDR3 in DNA: TGTGCCAGCAGTTCGACAGGGGAGAACACTGAAGCTTTCTTT. The J gene is TRBJ1-1, the V gene TRBV6-4, with 8 bases identical to TRBD1. Germline CDR1 and CDR2: MRHNA and SNTAGT. The CDR3 has 14 amino acids. The J segment lost 1 base and the V segment lost 5 bases, leaving 3 bases of the junction unmatched.

As regards this clonotype: This could be a read error, since a much larger clone is one nucleotide away. The chain joins TRBV7-9 to TRBJ2-7, with D unresolved. Germline CDR1 and CDR2: SEHNR and FQNEAQ (reference sequence). V was clipped by 2 bases and J by 3 bases, with 11 bases between them. The CDR3 runs to 14 residues. CDR3 coding DNA: TGTGCCAGCAGCTTAACCCCGGGCGGCTACGAGCAGTACTTC. It translates to CASSLTPGGYEQYF.

This chain joins TRBV20-1 and TRBJ2-7; D may match TRBD1 or TRBD2 (7 bases each). Germline lookup yields CDR1 DFQATT and CDR2 SNEGSKA (reference sequence). V lost 8 bases to trimming and J lost 5 bases, with 16 bases between them. There are 12 residues in the CDR3. CDR3 loop: CSSGGATNEQYF. CDR3 coding DNA: TGCAGTTCAGGGGGGGCTACTAACGAGCAGTACTTC.

This clonotype was observed at least ten times. The rearrangement links TRBV4-1 to TRBJ2-4; unclear D gene. Per the germline V gene, CDR1 is MGHRA and CDR2 is YSYEKL. The length of the CDR3 is 17 residues. V dropped 0 bases and J dropped 8 bases, with 20 bases sitting between them. The CDR3 coding sequence is TGCGCCAGCAGCCAAGATTACGCGCCCTATGGGTTTGACATTCAGTACTTC. Protein sequence: CASSQDYAPYGFDIQYF.

This clonotype was counted many times. The chain has TRBV20-1 and TRBJ2-7; 7 bases align to TRBD2. Trimming cost V 5 bases and J 0 bases; bases outside gene matches: 10. Germline assignment: CDR1 DFQATT and CDR2 SNEGSKA (reference sequence). This CDR3 comprises 15 residues. CDR3 DNA sequence: TGCAGTGCTCCTACTAGCGCGGAGACCTCCTACGAGCAGTACTTC. Its protein product is CSAPTSAETSYEQYF.

This clonotype was seen repeatedly, ten times or more. The chain carries TRBV7-9 and TRBJ2-1, with D tentatively TRBD1 or TRBD2 (5 bases each). The length of the CDR3 is 14 residues. Trimming removed 8 bases at V and 1 base at J, with 12 bases between. Germline V CDR1 and CDR2: SEHNR, FQNEAQ (reference sequence). CDR3 residues: CASGFGGSYNEQFF. For the CDR3, the DNA is TGTGCCAGCGGTTTTGGGGGATCCTACAATGAGCAGTTCTTC.

The V and J genes are TRBV6-1 and TRBJ2-1; D is unresolved. The CDR3 totals 12 residues. The V and J ends lost 8 bases and 5 bases respectively, with 10 bases between them. Germline lookup yields CDR1 MNHNS and CDR2 SASEGT. Written as DNA, the CDR3 is TGTGCCAGCGGGTGGCTTCACAATGAGCAGTTCTTC. Protein: CASGWLHNEQFF.

This clonotype showed up just a few times. The V call is TRBV19, the J call TRBJ2-2; D not certain. CDR1 is LNHDA and CDR2 is SQIVND in the germline V gene (reference sequence). V lost 3 bases, J lost 5 bases, and 13 bases lay in between. The CDR3 sequence is 15 residues long. CDR3 residues: CASSMRIAETGELFF. The DNA for the CDR3 is TGTGCCAGTAGTATGAGGATCGCGGAGACCGGGGAGCTGTTTTTT. Using reference TRBV19 and TRBJ2-2 for the parts outside the CDR3, the full variable domain is DGGITQSPKYLFRKEGQNVTLSCEQNLNHDAMYWYRQDPGQGLRLIYYSQIVNDFQKGDIAEGYSVSREKKESFPLTVTSAQKNPTAFYLCASSMRIAETGELFFGEGSRLTVL.

In this sample, this clonotype turned up a few times. The chain carries TRBV29-1 and TRBJ2-2; D is perhaps TRBD2 (6 bases). Trimming stripped 6 bases from V and 1 base from J, with 15 bases between. CDR1 is SQVTM, CDR2 ANQGSEA, per germline. This CDR3 is 15 amino acids long. The CDR3 nucleotides are TGCAGCGTAAAGTTGGGAGGAAAGAACACCGGGGAGCTGTTTTTT. Protein sequence: CSVKLGGKNTGELFF.

There are many counts of this clonotype. The chain recombines TRBV6-2 or TRBV6-3 with TRBJ2-1, with 8 nucleotides matching TRBD2. CDR3 length: 16 amino acids. From germline, CDR1 is MNHEY and CDR2 SVGEGT. Germline trimming cut 2 bases from V and 5 bases from J; bases unmatched to any gene: 8. CDR3 sequence (DNA): TGTGCCAGCAGTTACGGTGCGCGGGGGGCTCACAATGAGCAGTTCTTC. It encodes CASSYGARGAHNEQFF.

This clonotype was found a few times. This chain joins TRBV19 and TRBJ1-5; D gene uncertain. The CDR3 runs to 13 residues. CDR1 is LNHDA and CDR2 is SQIVND in the germline V gene (reference sequence). V dropped 5 bases and J dropped 3 bases, with 8 bases sitting between them. The CDR3: CASSLGNNQPQHF. CDR3 sequence (DNA): TGTGCCAGTAGTTTGGGTAACAATCAGCCCCAGCATTTT.

This chain joins TRBV2 and TRBJ2-6; unclear D gene. The germline V and J ends were trimmed by 9 bases and 0 bases, with 3 bases remaining between them. This CDR3 is 12 amino acids long. The germline gives CDR1 SNHLY, CDR2 FYNNEI. The CDR3 DNA follows: TGTGCCAGTCGCTCTGGGGCCAACGTCCTGACTTTC. This sequence encodes CASRSGANVLTF.

This clonotype has ten or more counts. This sequence joins TRBV12-3 or TRBV12-4 and TRBJ1-4; TRBD1 matches 8 bases. V lost 5 bases and J lost 4; bases outside the gene matches: 6. The CDR3 is 15 residues long. The CDR3 here is CASSLRQGFNEKLFF. CDR3 in DNA: TGTGCCAGCAGTCTACGACAGGGGTTTAATGAAAAACTGTTTTTT.

In this sample, this clonotype turned up many times. This chain joins TRBV7-2 and TRBJ1-3; TRBD1 is a possible D gene (5 bases). The CDR3 length is 16 residues. The germline gives CDR1 SGHTA, CDR2 FQGNSA. Trimming removed 5 bases at V and 3 bases at J, with 17 bases between. The CDR3 loop is CASSPRAGTFGNTIYF. The CDR3 region has the DNA TGTGCCAGCAGCCCCCGTGCAGGGACTTTTGGAAACACCATATATTTT.

This clonotype was counted at least ten times. The rearrangement joins TRBV7-2 to TRBJ2-1; 9 bases map to TRBD2. The length of the CDR3 is 19 residues. The ends lost 3 bases at V and 0 bases at J; junction bases unmatched: 12. Germline-derived CDR1 and CDR2 are SGHTA and FQGNSA. The CDR3 bases are TGTGCCAGCAGCTTTTTTCCCCTAGCGGGACGCCCCTCCTACAATGAGCAGTTCTTC. Its translation: CASSFFPLAGRPSYNEQFF.

In this sample, this clonotype turned up many times. The J gene is TRBJ2-5, the V gene TRBV5-1; D not resolved. This CDR3 spans 14 amino acids. Germline assignment: CDR1 SGHRS and CDR2 YFSETQ. V was trimmed by 0 bases and J by 5 bases, leaving 11 bases between them. CDR3 amino acids: CASSLDPPRETQYF. DNA for the CDR3: TGCGCCAGCAGCTTGGACCCCCCAAGGGAGACCCAGTACTTC.

The sample holds many counts of this clonotype. The V gene is TRBV27, the J gene TRBJ2-7, with 10 positions matching TRBD1. This CDR3 is built from 14 residues. Looked up from germline, CDR1 is MNHEY and CDR2 is SMNVEV (reference sequence). The trim removed 5 bases at V and 4 bases at J, leaving 5 bases unmatched. For the CDR3, the DNA is TGTGCCAGCAGTAGGACAGGGGGTAGGTACGAGCAGTACTTC. Encoded protein: CASSRTGGRYEQYF.

The genes are TRBV9 and TRBJ2-1; the D gene could be TRBD1 or TRBD2 (5 bases each). The CDR3 loop spans 15 amino acids. Germline V CDR1 and CDR2: SGDLS, YYNGEE. Between the trimmed V and J ends, which lost 0 bases and 7 bases, there was a span of 14 bases. CDR3 protein: CASSVEGAGVNEQFF. Here the CDR3 DNA reads TGTGCCAGCAGCGTAGAAGGGGCCGGGGTGAATGAGCAGTTCTTC.

The genes are TRBV2 and TRBJ1-4, with 8 nucleotides matching TRBD1. V trimming: 4 bases; J trimming: 8 bases; junction bases outside the gene matches: 6. The CDR3 is 14 amino acids. Per germline, CDR1 SNHLY and CDR2 FYNNEI. As DNA, the CDR3 is TGTGCCAGCAGTGTTCAGGGGGCGAGGGAAAAACTGTTTTTT. Residues: CASSVQGAREKLFF.